This T cell receptor (beta chain) was identified in a study of technical replicates of blood from a few donors (dated by TCRdb to 2017 to 2019). Remarks on this clone: Its target antigen remains unknown. No qualities accompany the bases; no much larger clone lies one base away.

Inclusive of the bounding cysteine and phenylalanine, the CDR3 is 14 residues long. Only the CDR3 region is kept as DNA, spanning 42 bases read in frame from base 1. V is cut by 0 bases and J by 0 bases, and the space between the germline ends is 5 bases. CDR1 and CDR2 are drawn from the germline V gene: MGHRA, YSYEKL. The library was obtained by the immunoSEQ multiplex PCR assay. This is the immuneACCESS table as TCRdb keeps it, with only in-frame sequences that have V and J called. A part of the clones is gone; compared with another copy, unresolved V genes explain less than half, and the rest is unexplained. Within this sample are tens of thousands of clones, with 86% of them counted one time only. Approximately 5.4% of the sample rests with the top ten.

The sample taken for sequencing was PBMCs. The V and J segments used are TRBV4-1 and TRBJ1-1; the D gene cannot be named for sure. The receptor's source is a human donor in good health. Some clones in this sample may be carry-over from other donors' samples. The DNA reads as follows: TGCGCCAGCAGCCAAGACAGGTTGAACACTGAAGCTTTCTTT. This translates into CASSQDRLNTEAFF.